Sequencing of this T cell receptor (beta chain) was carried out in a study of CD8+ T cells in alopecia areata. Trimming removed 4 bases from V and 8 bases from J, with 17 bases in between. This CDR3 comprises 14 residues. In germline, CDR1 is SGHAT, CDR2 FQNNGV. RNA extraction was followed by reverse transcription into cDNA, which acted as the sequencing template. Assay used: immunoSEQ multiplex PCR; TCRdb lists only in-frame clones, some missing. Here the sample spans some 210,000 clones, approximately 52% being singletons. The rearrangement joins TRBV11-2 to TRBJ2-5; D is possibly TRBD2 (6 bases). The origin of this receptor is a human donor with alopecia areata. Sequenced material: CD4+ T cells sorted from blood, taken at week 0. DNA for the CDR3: TGTGCCAGCAGCTCCGGCGGGATTGGCCCCACCCAGTACTTC. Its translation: CASSSGGIGPTQYF.